This entry lists 11 T cell receptor beta chains sequenced from one sample in a study of Ad26.COV2.S vaccination and SARS-CoV-2 variants. This sample's treatment: around 19 received Ad26.COV2.S at low or high dose, single or two shots; a few received placebo; per-sample allocation not given. Sampling occurred on day 63 after the first vaccine or placebo injection. Data came from immunoSEQ multiplex PCR; TCRdb stores just in-frame clones and leaves some out. The sample shows roughly 350,000 clones, around 87% of them seen only once. Sequencing was performed on peripheral blood, taken in a trial of Ad26.COV2.S vaccine versus placebo. The origin of the receptors is a person aged 18-65 years who received the Ad26.COV2.S COVID-19 vaccine or a placebo.

J is TRBJ1-1 and V is TRBV5-1, with no clear D. The CDR3 length is 14 residues. The V gene lost 0 bases and the J gene lost 3 bases, with 9 bases spanning the gap. Germline loops: CDR1 SGHRS, CDR2 YFSETQ. CDR3 amino acids: CASSLGARDTEAFF. The CDR3 nucleotides read TGCGCCAGCAGCTTGGGGGCCCGGGACACTGAAGCTTTCTTT.

The chain has TRBV7-2 and TRBJ1-6, with D hard to call. The CDR3 covers 14 residues. Germline CDR1 reads SGHTA; CDR2 reads FQGNSA. V was trimmed by 1 base and J by 13 bases, leaving 14 bases between them. In DNA, the CDR3 is TGTGCCAGCAGCTTAGTGTACCCTCGTGGGCCCCTCCACTTT. It yields the protein CASSLVYPRGPLHF.

The chain uses TRBV4-2 and TRBJ1-1; D unclear. This CDR3 has 14 residues. Per germline, CDR1 LGHNA and CDR2 YNFKEQ. Trimming left V 1 base short and J 2 bases short, with 8 bases between. The CDR3 region has the DNA TGTGCCAGCAGCCAAGGACCCATTAACACTGAAGCTTTCTTT. The encoded protein is CASSQGPINTEAFF.

The count of this clone is one. Other nucleotide sequences from this sample produce the same CDR3. The chain recombines TRBV5-1 with TRBJ2-1, with 11 bases matching TRBD1. CDR3 length: 14 amino acids. The J segment lost 7 bases and the V segment lost 3 bases, leaving 3 bases of the junction unmatched. Germline-derived CDR1 and CDR2 are SGHRS and YFSETQ. The CDR3 spells CASSSGTGGNEQFF. CDR3 coding DNA: TGCGCCAGCAGCTCCGGGACAGGGGGAAATGAGCAGTTCTTC.

The gene calls are TRBV11-2 and TRBJ2-7; a weak D match, TRBD1 (6 bases). CDR3 length equals 13 residues. Per the germline V gene, CDR1 is SGHAT and CDR2 is FQNNGV. The ends were cut back, 5 bases at V and 3 bases at J, with 11 bases in the middle. CDR3 bases: TGTGCCAGCAGCGCCGGGACAAGCTACGAGCAGTACTTC. The encoded protein is CASSAGTSYEQYF. Looking up the rest from reference TRBV11-2 and TRBJ2-7 gives the full variable domain: EAGVAQSPRYKIIEKRQSVAFWCNPISGHATLYWYQQILGQGPKLLIQFQNNGVVDDSQLPKDRFSAERLKGVDSTLKIQPAKLEDSAVYLCASSAGTSYEQYFGPGTRLTVT.

This sequence joins TRBV19 and TRBJ1-6; TRBD1 is a possible D gene (5 bases). The CDR3 is 16 amino acids. Between the trimmed V and J ends, which lost 3 bases and 5 bases, there was a span of 14 bases. The germline CDR1 and CDR2 sequences are LNHDA and SQIVND (reference sequence). The DNA for the CDR3 is TGTGCCAGTAGTATGACCGGGGGGAATAATAATTCACCCCTCCACTTT. Translation gives CASSMTGGNNNSPLHF. Filled out from reference TRBV19 and TRBJ1-6, the complete variable domain reads DGGITQSPKYLFRKEGQNVTLSCEQNLNHDAMYWYRQDPGQGLRLIYYSQIVNDFQKGDIAEGYSVSREKKESFPLTVTSAQKNPTAFYLCASSMTGGNNNSPLHFGNGTRLTVT.

The V call is TRBV6-5, the J call TRBJ2-7, with 10 bases that match TRBD2. The CDR3 consists of 15 residues. Losses at the gene ends were 2 bases for V and 5 bases for J; bases not matched to a gene: 6. Per germline, CDR1 MNHEY and CDR2 SVGAGI. CDR3 protein: CASSYRPSGGDEQYF. In DNA form, the CDR3 reads TGTGCCAGCAGTTACAGGCCTAGCGGGGGAGACGAGCAGTACTTC.

Remarks on this clone: The same CDR3 arises from other DNA sequences in this sample as well. The CDR3 coding sequence is TGTGCCAGCAGCGGGCGGGGGTCTGGAAACACCATATATTTT. Protein sequence: CASSGRGSGNTIYF. V and J are TRBV9 and TRBJ1-3, with D perhaps matching TRBD1 (5 bases). This CDR3 has 14 amino acids. The V gene lost 3 bases and the J gene lost 1 base, with 8 bases spanning the gap. The germline V gene encodes CDR1 SGDLS and CDR2 YYNGEE.

In regard to this clone: The same CDR3 is also encoded by other DNA sequences in this sample. This sequence joins TRBV12-3 or TRBV12-4 and TRBJ2-5; the D is unclear. V dropped 3 bases and J dropped 4 bases, with 3 bases sitting between them. The CDR3 is made up of 11 amino acids. The CDR3, as DNA: TGTGCCAGCAGTTTCAGAGAGACCCAGTACTTC. Translated: CASSFRETQYF.

The chain combines TRBV27 with TRBJ1-1; D uncertain. The V gene's germline CDR1 is MNHEY and CDR2 SMNVEV (reference sequence). The CDR3 runs to 13 residues. V was shortened by 7 bases and J by 3 bases, with 12 bases between the two germline ends. CDR3 protein: CASTSGTYTEAFF. CDR3 nucleotides: TGTGCCAGCACCTCAGGTACTTACACTGAAGCTTTCTTT.

V gene TRBV10-3 combines with J gene TRBJ2-1; D call uncertain. V shed 0 bases and J shed 7 bases, with 16 bases lying between them. The CDR3 is 16 amino acids. CDR1 and CDR2 (germline): ENHRY, SYGVKD. The CDR3 nucleotides are TGTGCCATCAGTGAGTCGGTGGTTCTGGGTGGTAATGAGCAGTTCTTC. It codes for CAISESVVLGGNEQFF.